This T cell receptor beta chain was documented in a study of CD8+CD57+ T cells in acquired aplastic anemia. Study as a whole: DNA from sorted CD4+ and CD8+ cells averaged roughly 3.2 ug. Study-wide findings and caveats: Patients shared some 30 CD8+ CDR3 sequences with controls.

The CDR3 runs to 13 residues. V was pared by 5 bases and J by 8 bases, with 4 bases of the junction left unmatched. The authors sequenced patients whose flow cytometry had shown CD8+CD57+ cell expansion. Every patient presented with severe acquired aplastic anemia. Patients were therapy-naive when their blood was sampled. Researchers used genomic DNA as the template to profile TCR beta VDJ and CDR3. TCRdb reanalysed the reads using MiXCR and keeps one entry per CDR3 protein. The sample contains 150,000 to 200,000 distinct CDR3 sequences, roughly half of which appear only once. The sample holds many counts of this clonotype. What it binds is not known.

The material sequenced was sorted CD4+, CD8+, or CD8+CD57+ T cells (not recorded which) from PBMCs. This chain joins TRBV12-3 or TRBV12-4 and TRBJ1-3; 9 nucleotides agree with TRBD1. The TCR originated in a human donor with aplastic anemia. CDR3 in DNA: TGTGCCAGCAGTAAACAGGGGGCTTACACCATATATTTT. Amino acid sequence: CASSKQGAYTIYF.